The 29 T cell receptor beta chains below all came from one sample that was sequenced in a study of chemoradiotherapy in HPV16-positive cancers. Generated by immunoSEQ multiplex PCR, the TCRdb table keeps only in-frame clones and is missing some. The sample includes about 7,500 clones, 85% to 90% of them seen just once. The biological material was taken from a patient who underwent chemoradiotherapy. These receptor sequences come from a human donor with HPV-associated anogenital cancer.

The V gene is TRBV6-5, the J gene TRBJ2-7; D not resolved. The CDR3 sequence is 15 residues long. Germline assignment: CDR1 MNHEY and CDR2 SVGAGI. V was pared by 0 bases and J by 0 bases, with 9 bases between. The CDR3 DNA reads TGTGCCAGCAGTTACTCGAGTCTGGGCTCCTACGAGCAGTACTTC. It yields the protein CASSYSSLGSYEQYF.

The chain combines TRBV19 with TRBJ2-5; tentatively, D is TRBD2 (6 bases). There are 16 residues in the CDR3. The germline gives CDR1 LNHDA, CDR2 SQIVND (reference sequence). The V end was cut by 1 base, the J end by 5 bases, with 17 bases between. The CDR3 DNA reads TGTGCCAGTAGTATAGGATTGGCTAGCGCCGCCGAGACCCAGTACTTC. Its translation: CASSIGLASAAETQYF.

This chain joins TRBV21-1 and TRBJ1-1. TRBV21-1 represents a pseudogene. The CDR3 consists of 14 residues. CDR3 sequence reads: CASSKDVGMTEAFF. CDR3 coding DNA: TGTGCCAGCAGCAAAGATGTAGGGATGACTGAAGCTTTCTTT.

The chain is built from TRBV14 and TRBJ2-7; D not certain. There are 14 residues in the CDR3. V shed 2 bases and J shed 6 bases, with 14 bases lying between them. Germline CDR1 and CDR2: SGHDN and FVKESK. This CDR3 is CASSQKHGPSEQYF. The CDR3 DNA reads TGTGCCAGCAGCCAAAAACATGGCCCTAGCGAGCAGTACTTC.

The chain joins TRBV25-1 to TRBJ2-5; no firm D call. The CDR3 spans 14 residues. V was pared by 3 bases and J by 1 base, with 9 bases between. CDR1 is MGHDK, CDR2 SYGVNS, per germline. The CDR3, as DNA: TGTGCCAGCAGTGAGGGGAATGGCCAAGAGACCCAGTACTTC. Its translation is CASSEGNGQETQYF.

The chain links TRBV2 to TRBJ1-4; no firm D call. V was trimmed by 7 bases and J by 3 bases, leaving 9 bases between them. This CDR3 is 13 amino acids long. CDR1 SNHLY and CDR2 FYNNEI come from the germline V gene. The CDR3 region is CASMGRPNEKLFF. In DNA, the CDR3 is TGTGCCAGCATGGGCAGGCCTAATGAAAAACTGTTTTTT.

The V gene is TRBV14, the J gene TRBJ1-1; D uncertain. The CDR3 runs 14 residues. From germline, CDR1 is SGHDN and CDR2 FVKESK. V was clipped by 3 bases and J by 0 bases, with 8 bases between them. As DNA, the CDR3 is TGTGCCAGCAGCCAGGAGGTTATGAACACTGAAGCTTTCTTT. Amino acids: CASSQEVMNTEAFF.

This chain connects TRBV19 to TRBJ2-1; 8 positions agree with TRBD2. This CDR3 is 15 amino acids long. Germline values: CDR1 LNHDA, CDR2 SQIVND (reference sequence). The junction had 13 bases not matched to a gene; V was cut back by 7 bases and J by 8 bases. The CDR3 protein is CASTIAATSEHEQFF. The CDR3, as DNA: TGTGCCAGTACGATAGCGGCGACTAGCGAGCATGAGCAGTTCTTC.

The chain uses TRBV4-1 and TRBJ2-2; TRBD2 agrees at 13 bases. The CDR3 totals 17 residues. V trimming: 1 base; J trimming: 4 bases; junction bases outside the gene matches: 3. Germline V lookup: CDR1 MGHRA, CDR2 YSYEKL. CDR3 sequence (DNA): TGCGCCAGCAGCCAAGGGACTAGCGGGAGCGGCACCGGGGAGCTGTTTTTT. Protein: CASSQGTSGSGTGELFF.

CDR3 in DNA: TGTGCCAGCAGCCCCAGAACGAGGACCGAGCAGTACTTC. It specifies CASSPRTRTEQYF. J is TRBJ2-7 and V is TRBV13; D remains unclear. The length of the CDR3 is 13 residues. Germline CDR1 reads PRHDT; CDR2 reads FYEKMQ (reference sequence). Between the trimmed V and J ends, which lost 5 bases and 6 bases, there was a span of 14 bases.

This clone was observed once. The chain couples TRBV2 to TRBJ1-5, with D possibly being TRBD1 (6 bases). This CDR3 region has 18 residues. Germline V gene data show CDR1 as SNHLY and CDR2 as FYNNEI. The ends were cut back, 9 bases at V and 5 bases at J, with 29 bases in the middle. The CDR3 nucleotides read TGTGCCAGTCGGCGGGACACCCCCCTCTTGAAGGGATATCAGCCCCAGCATTTT. Translating it yields CASRRDTPLLKGYQPQHF.

The chain has TRBV7-7 and TRBJ2-5; no clear D. The CDR3 covers 14 residues. The germline gives CDR1 SSHAT, CDR2 FNYEAQ (reference sequence). Trimming took 1 base from V and 2 from J, leaving 8 bases between them. CDR3 sequence (DNA): TGTGCCAGCAGCTTAGGTGCCAGGCAAGAGACCCAGTACTTC. Translating gives CASSLGARQETQYF.

This clone came up once. The genes are TRBV18 and TRBJ1-4; no clear D gene. Trimming shortened V by 3 bases and J by 7 bases, and 9 bases separated the two germline ends. This CDR3 region has 13 residues. CDR1 and CDR2 from the germline V gene are KGHSH and LQKENI. The CDR3 region is CASSPGMGEKLFF. The CDR3 nucleotides are TGTGCCAGCTCACCGGGAATGGGTGAAAAACTGTTTTTT.

The gene calls are TRBV5-1 and TRBJ2-2, with D possibly being TRBD1 or TRBD2 (5 bases each). V was pared by 2 bases and J by 2 bases, with 19 bases between. There are 18 residues in the CDR3. Germline V gene lookup returns CDR1 SGHRS and CDR2 YFSETQ. The CDR3 reads CASSFSEVGAHNTGELFF. CDR3 sequence (DNA): TGCGCCAGCAGCTTTTCCGAAGTCGGGGCCCATAACACCGGGGAGCTGTTTTTT.

The J gene is TRBJ2-5, the V gene TRBV6-1; no clear D. The V end was cut by 5 bases, the J end by 5 bases, with 9 bases between. Germline V gene data show CDR1 as MNHNS and CDR2 as SASEGT. The length of the CDR3 is 12 residues. CDR3 residues: CASSKGVETQYF. CDR3 nucleotide sequence: TGTGCCAGCAGTAAGGGTGTGGAGACCCAGTACTTC.

V and J are TRBV6-6 and TRBJ2-3, with TRBD1 matching over 7 bases. This CDR3 has 13 residues. V lost 6 bases to trimming and J lost 0 bases; unmatched junction nucleotides: 0. Germline V CDR1 and CDR2: MNHNY, SVGAGI (reference sequence). CDR3 loop: CASRTGSTDTQYF. The CDR3 bases are TGTGCCAGCAGGACAGGGAGCACAGATACGCAGTATTTT.

The rearrangement uses TRBV7-2 and TRBJ2-7, with D perhaps matching TRBD1 (6 bases). The CDR3 consists of 12 residues. Trimming left V 5 bases short and J 4 bases short, with 9 bases between. Germline V gene data show CDR1 as SGHTA and CDR2 as FQGNSA. CDR3 amino acids: CASSDQGYEQYF. The CDR3 DNA sequence: TGTGCCAGCAGCGATCAGGGGTACGAGCAGTACTTC.

V is TRBV12-2 and J is TRBJ1-3. TRBV12-2 is annotated as a pseudogene. The CDR3 consists of 17 residues. Here the CDR3 DNA reads TGTGCAAGTCGCTTAGCCACCTGGGGCCCGTCGGGGAACACCATATATTTT. As protein: CASRLATWGPSGNTIYF.

This sequence joins TRBV5-1 and TRBJ2-4, with D perhaps matching TRBD1 or TRBD2 (7 bases each). V lost 2 bases to trimming and J lost 6 bases, with 18 bases between them. From germline, CDR1 is SGHRS and CDR2 YFSETQ. The length of the CDR3 is 16 residues. The CDR3 nucleotides read TGCGCCAGCAGCTTAGCAGCGGGACAGCCCCTAAACATTCAGTACTTC. It is translated as CASSLAAGQPLNIQYF.

The chain carries TRBV7-2 and TRBJ2-2, with 8 bases identical to TRBD2. This CDR3 spans 16 amino acids. J was trimmed by 6 bases and V by 6 bases; bases with no gene match: 12. Per germline, CDR1 SGHTA and CDR2 FQGNSA. CDR3 in amino acids: CASRPGGARDSGELFF. As DNA, the CDR3 is TGTGCCAGCAGGCCGGGGGGGGCGCGTGATTCCGGGGAGCTGTTTTTT.

The rearrangement uses TRBV7-9 and TRBJ2-7; TRBD1 aligns across 8 bases. Trimming took 3 bases from V and 4 from J; bases not matched to a gene: 8. CDR3 size: 15 residues. Looked up from germline, CDR1 is SEHNR and CDR2 is FQNEAQ (reference sequence). The chain's CDR3 is CASSLVPDRAYEQYF. CDR3 DNA sequence: TGTGCCAGCAGCTTGGTACCGGACAGGGCGTACGAGCAGTACTTC.

The chain combines TRBV18 with TRBJ2-3; 8 positions match TRBD2. The germline V gene encodes CDR1 KGHSH and CDR2 LQKENI. V was pared by 3 bases and J by 4 bases, with 6 bases of the junction left unmatched. The CDR3 runs 15 residues. Here the CDR3 DNA reads TGTGCCAGCTCACCGAGCGGGAGTAACCCAGATACGCAGTATTTT. It encodes CASSPSGSNPDTQYF.

The genes are TRBV11-3 and TRBJ2-1; 11 bases are shared with TRBD2. The J segment lost 7 bases and the V segment lost 5 bases, leaving 4 bases of the junction unmatched. This CDR3 has 14 amino acids. CDR1 is SGHNT, CDR2 YENEEA, per germline. This chain's CDR3 is CASSPRTSGNEQFF. The CDR3 nucleotides read TGTGCCAGCAGCCCCCGGACTAGCGGGAATGAGCAGTTCTTC.

This clone came up a few times. V is TRBV25-1 and J is TRBJ2-2; D might be TRBD2 (6 bases). This CDR3 spans 15 amino acids. The ends were cut back, 4 bases at V and 5 bases at J, with 14 bases in the middle. CDR1 is MGHDK, CDR2 SYGVNS, per germline. CDR3 loop: CASSVGLGGTGELFF. CDR3 DNA: TGTGCCAGCAGTGTAGGTCTTGGGGGGACCGGGGAGCTGTTTTTT.

This clone was counted between two and nine times. The chain carries TRBV20-1 and TRBJ2-1, with D hard to call. CDR1 is DFQATT and CDR2 is SNEGSKA in the germline V gene (reference sequence). V gave up 3 bases and J gave up 8 bases, with 5 bases separating them. The CDR3 runs to 10 residues. The CDR3 region has the DNA TGCAGTGCTAGTGACCATGAGCAGTTCTTC. Amino acid sequence: CSASDHEQFF.

V and J are TRBV7-9 and TRBJ1-2, with D possibly being TRBD1 (6 bases). Per germline, CDR1 SEHNR and CDR2 FQNEAQ (reference sequence). V shed 3 bases and J shed 8 bases, with 10 bases lying between them. The CDR3 has 12 amino acids. This chain's CDR3 is CASSFDRRGYTF. In DNA, the CDR3 is TGTGCCAGCAGCTTCGACAGGCGCGGCTACACCTTC.

The chain couples TRBV4-2 to TRBJ2-7; D is unresolved. This CDR3 has 15 residues. The germline CDR1 and CDR2 sequences are LGHNA and YNFKEQ. Trimming took 0 bases from V and 3 from J, leaving 12 bases between them. The CDR3 sequence is CASSQDRPASYEQYF. DNA for the CDR3: TGTGCCAGCAGCCAAGATCGTCCGGCTAGCTACGAGCAGTACTTC.

V gene TRBV7-9 combines with J gene TRBJ2-2; D uncertain. The CDR3 contains 13 residues. Trimming removed 1 base from V and 8 bases from J, with 8 bases in between. Germline CDR1 and CDR2: SEHNR and FQNEAQ (reference sequence). The CDR3 nucleotides read TGTGCCAGCAGCTTAGAATTTGGTGGGGAGCTGTTTTTT. This codes for CASSLEFGGELFF.

This CDR3 reads CATSRDLEGPVNYGYTF. As DNA, the CDR3 is TGTGCCACCAGCAGAGATTTAGAGGGACCTGTCAACTATGGCTACACCTTC. The gene calls are TRBV15 and TRBJ1-2; D possibly corresponds to TRBD1 (5 bases). Trimming took off 0 bases at V and 2 bases at J, with 16 bases between the two ends. The germline gives CDR1 LNHNV, CDR2 YYDKDF (reference sequence). CDR3 length: 17 amino acids.